This T cell receptor (beta chain) derives from a study of CD8+CD57+ T cells in acquired aplastic anemia. Across the study: The mean DNA yield obtained from sorted CD4+ and CD8+ cells came to 3 to 3.5 ug.

This CDR3 spans 14 amino acids. In germline, CDR1 is SGHVS, CDR2 FQNEAQ. The V and J ends lost 5 bases and 3 bases respectively, with 14 bases between them. This clonotype was recorded many times. What it binds is not known. Study-level points and caveats: The study identified twenty-nine CD8+ CDR3 sequences shared by patients and controls.

Profiles of TCR beta VDJ and CDR3 were generated from a genomic DNA template. TCRdb re-called the reads with MiXCR, one entry per CDR3 protein. The table records about 58,000 distinct CDR3 sequences, roughly 60% of them present only once. The patients chosen for sequencing had shown expansion of CD8+CD57+ cells (detected by flow cytometry). Patients, without exception, had severe acquired aplastic anemia. Patients had received no therapy at the time of blood sampling. The sequenced sample consisted of sorted CD4+, CD8+, or CD8+CD57+ T cells (not recorded which) from PBMCs. The chain recombines TRBV7-8 with TRBJ2-7; TRBD1 is a possible D gene (5 bases). The origin of this receptor is a human donor with aplastic anemia. The chain's CDR3 is CASSLPEDSYEQYF. The CDR3 coding sequence is TGTGCCAGCAGCCTACCAGAAGACAGCTACGAGCAGTACTTC.